What follows are 24 T cell receptor beta chains derived from one specimen sequenced in a study of OX40 agonist ivuxolimab in advanced cancers. Data came from immunoSEQ multiplex PCR; TCRdb stores just in-frame clones and leaves some out. The sample contains tens of thousands of clones, around four fifths of which appear only once. Sequencing used CD4+ or CD8+ T cells sorted from blood, obtained in a trial of the OX40 agonist ivuxolimab. These receptors came from an adult with an advanced solid tumor such as melanoma, head and neck, liver or kidney cancer.

Notes on this clone: The identical CDR3 is also encoded by other nucleotide sequences in the sample. The chain uses TRBV7-2 and TRBJ1-3, with D tentatively TRBD1 (6 bases). Trimming took 1 base from V and 1 from J, leaving 11 bases between them. The germline CDR1 and CDR2 sequences are SGHTA and FQGNSA. The CDR3 runs to 16 residues. The DNA for the CDR3 is TGTGCCAGCAGCTTAGTCTCTACAGGGTCTGGAAACACCATATATTTT. This sequence encodes CASSLVSTGSGNTIYF.

The chain has TRBV2 and TRBJ1-2; D might be TRBD1 (5 bases). The CDR3 totals 12 residues. The V end lost 4 bases, the J end lost 8 bases, and 11 bases lay between the germline ends. Germline assignment: CDR1 SNHLY and CDR2 FYNNEI. The CDR3 bases are TGTGCCAGCAGTGTGCAGGGAAAGGGCTACACCTTC. This gives the protein CASSVQGKGYTF. Filled out from reference TRBV2 and TRBJ1-2, the complete variable domain reads EPEVTQTPSHQVTQMGQEVILRCVPISNHLYFYWYRQILGQKVEFLVSFYNNEISEKSEIFDDQFSVERPDGSNFTLKIRSTKLEDSAMYFCASSVQGKGYTFGSGTRLTVV.

The genes are TRBV5-4 and TRBJ2-7, with D possibly being TRBD2 (6 bases). The CDR3 length is 13 residues. The germline V and J ends were trimmed by 0 bases and 7 bases, with 11 bases remaining between them. Germline V lookup: CDR1 SGHNT, CDR2 YYREEE (reference sequence). CDR3 sequence reads: CASSLAGTGEQYF. CDR3 nucleotide sequence: TGTGCCAGCAGCTTGGCGGGGACTGGGGAGCAGTACTTC.

The chain employs TRBV6-5 and TRBJ2-3; 12 positions agree with TRBD1. The CDR3 loop spans 15 amino acids. The V gene's germline CDR1 is MNHEY and CDR2 SVGAGI. Losses at the gene ends were 6 bases for V and 4 bases for J; bases not matched to a gene: 5. CDR3 protein: CASRGTGGLSDTQYF. The CDR3 DNA follows: TGTGCCAGCAGAGGGACAGGGGGCCTCTCAGATACGCAGTATTTT.

The chain is built from TRBV30 and TRBJ1-5, with a possible D match to TRBD1 (6 bases). The V end lost 4 bases, the J end lost 9 bases, and 16 bases lay between the germline ends. This CDR3 is built from 13 residues. Germline CDR1 is GTSNPN and CDR2 is SVGIG (reference sequence). CDR3 nucleotides: TGTGCCTGGAAAGCAGGGGTAAGCGGGCCCCAGCATTTT. As protein: CAWKAGVSGPQHF.

V gene TRBV10-3 combines with J gene TRBJ2-2; D remains ambiguous. V lost 10 bases and J 5 bases, leaving 11 bases between the germline ends. From germline, CDR1 is ENHRY and CDR2 SYGVKD. There are 12 residues in the CDR3. CDR3 residues: CATVRPTGELFF. CDR3 DNA sequence: TGTGCCACGGTCAGGCCAACCGGGGAGCTGTTTTTT.

The rearrangement links TRBV30 to TRBJ1-5; 9 nucleotides align to TRBD1. Losses at the gene ends were 2 bases for V and 7 bases for J; bases not matched to a gene: 3. Germline lookup yields CDR1 GTSNPN and CDR2 SVGIG (reference sequence). This CDR3 is built from 13 residues. CDR3 sequence (DNA): TGTGCCTGGAGTCACAGGGGGCGACAGCCCCAGCATTTT. Amino acid sequence: CAWSHRGRQPQHF.

V usage is TRBV10-1 and J usage is TRBJ1-5; a possible D gene is TRBD1 (5 bases). Trimming left V 8 bases short and J 3 bases short, with 17 bases between. Germline V lookup: CDR1 WNHNN, CDR2 SYGVQD (reference sequence). The length of the CDR3 is 15 residues. Here the CDR3 DNA reads TGCGCCAGCCGAAGGACAAGGGCCTTCAATCAGCCCCAGCATTTT. The encoded protein is CASRRTRAFNQPQHF.

The V gene is TRBV5-4, the J gene TRBJ2-3; D possibly corresponds to TRBD1 (7 bases). V was cut by 3 bases and J by 3 bases, with 11 bases left in between. CDR1 and CDR2 from the germline V gene are SGHNT and YYREEE (reference sequence). The CDR3 covers 14 residues. As DNA, the CDR3 is TGTGCCAGCAGCTACCAGGGGGGTACAGATACGCAGTATTTT. It encodes CASSYQGGTDTQYF.

The chain joins TRBV27 to TRBJ2-7; no reliable D call. The CDR3 runs 15 residues. Germline V lookup: CDR1 MNHEY, CDR2 SMNVEV (reference sequence). Trimming shortened V by 3 bases and J by 4 bases, and 16 bases separated the two germline ends. Here the CDR3 reads CASSFVQVGLYEQYF. CDR3 coding DNA: TGTGCCAGCAGTTTTGTCCAGGTCGGTTTGTACGAGCAGTACTTC.

The rearrangement joins TRBV7-9 to TRBJ1-6; D may be TRBD1 (6 bases). The CDR3 contains 15 residues. V was shortened by 2 bases and J by 6 bases, with 11 bases between the two germline ends. Germline V gives CDR1 SEHNR, CDR2 FQNEAQ (reference sequence). The CDR3 bases are TGTGCCAGCAGCTTACGGGGGGCTGGTAATTCACCCCTCCACTTT. Translating gives CASSLRGAGNSPLHF.

The chain carries TRBV7-9 and TRBJ2-2, with 7 bases lining up with TRBD2. The ends lost 4 bases at V and 1 base at J; junction bases unmatched: 6. This CDR3 contains 16 residues. Germline loops: CDR1 SEHNR, CDR2 FQNEAQ (reference sequence). CDR3 sequence: CASSSLGGLNTGELFF. The DNA for the CDR3 is TGTGCCAGCAGCTCCCTCGGGGGGTTGAACACCGGGGAGCTGTTTTTT.

This clone was recorded only once. The chain joins TRBV30 to TRBJ2-3; 8 bases are shared with TRBD2. V shed 2 bases and J 1 base; nucleotides not matched to a gene: 2. Per germline, CDR1 GTSNPN and CDR2 SVGIG (reference sequence). CDR3 length: 14 amino acids. The CDR3 DNA sequence: TGTGCCTGGAGTTATAGCGGGGGCACAGATACGCAGTATTTT. Its protein product is CAWSYSGGTDTQYF. Supplemented by reference TRBV30 and TRBJ2-3, the full variable domain reads SQTIHQWPATLVQPVGSPLSLECTVEGTSNPNLYWYRQAAGRGLQLLFYSVGIGQISSEVPQNLSASRPQDRQFILSSKKLLLSDSGFYLCAWSYSGGTDTQYFGPGTRLTVL.

This rearrangement joins TRBV28 to TRBJ1-6; possible D gene TRBD1, 6 bases. CDR1 is MDHEN, CDR2 SYDVKM, per germline. V was pared by 5 bases and J by 7 bases, with 12 bases between. This CDR3 has 14 residues. Here the CDR3 DNA reads TGTGCCAGCAGTCCTGGACAGAACAATTCACCCCTCCACTTT. Translated, it gives CASSPGQNNSPLHF. Full variable domain (missing parts from reference TRBV28 and TRBJ1-6): DVKVTQSSRYLVKRTGEKVFLECVQDMDHENMFWYRQDPGLGLRLIYFSYDVKMKEKGDIPEGYSVSREKKERFSLILESASTNQTSMYLCASSPGQNNSPLHFGNGTRLTVT.

The sample holds a few counts of this clone. The chain links TRBV15 to TRBJ1-6; D is uncertain. Trimming took 3 bases from V and 9 from J, leaving 9 bases between them. The CDR3 is made up of 13 amino acids. Germline V lookup: CDR1 LNHNV, CDR2 YYDKDF (reference sequence). The CDR3 loop is CATSRGRGSPLHF. The CDR3 region has the DNA TGTGCCACCAGCAGGGGGAGAGGTTCACCCCTCCACTTT.

CDR3 nucleotide sequence: TGTGCCTCCAGTAGAGACAGGGACTATGGCTACACCTTC. Translation gives CASSRDRDYGYTF. This chain uses TRBV5-4 with TRBJ1-2; 7 bases are a match to TRBD1. Germline V lookup: CDR1 SGHNT, CDR2 YYREEE (reference sequence). Losses at the gene ends were 10 bases for V and 3 bases for J; bases not matched to a gene: 9. CDR3 length: 13 amino acids. The complete variable domain, with remaining parts taken from reference TRBV5-4 and TRBJ1-2, reads ETGVTQSPTHLIKTRGQQVTLRCSSQSGHNTVSWYQQALGQGPQFIFQYYREEENGRGNFPPRFSGLQFPNYSSELNVNALELDDSALYLCASSRDRDYGYTFGSGTRLTVV.

This chain joins TRBV6-5 and TRBJ1-6, with D tentatively TRBD1 (5 bases). Trimming stripped 0 bases from V and 7 bases from J, with 10 bases between. This CDR3 is built from 15 residues. Germline CDR1 MNHEY, CDR2 SVGAGI. CDR3 sequence (DNA): TGTGCCAGCAGTTACTCTGGGGCAGCGAATTCACCCCTCCACTTT. Protein sequence: CASSYSGAANSPLHF.

The genes are TRBV5-8 and TRBJ1-1, with 11 bases lining up with TRBD1. CDR1 and CDR2 from the germline V gene are SGHTS and YDEGEE. The CDR3 length is 15 residues. V dropped 6 bases and J dropped 3; count of bases not matched to a gene: 7. CDR3 amino acids: CASTKRTGGYTEAFF. CDR3 bases: TGTGCCAGCACCAAACGGACAGGGGGCTACACTGAAGCTTTCTTT.

CDR3 residues: CASSSRGTGPNEKLFF. The CDR3 coding sequence is TGTGCCAGCAGTTCCCGGGGGACAGGGCCTAATGAAAAACTGTTTTTT. The chain uses TRBV11-2 and TRBJ1-4, with 9 bases identical to TRBD1. Germline V lookup: CDR1 SGHAT, CDR2 FQNNGV. V was clipped by 6 bases and J by 3 bases; unmatched bases: 8. The CDR3 totals 16 residues.

V usage is TRBV2 and J usage is TRBJ1-1, with D unclear. The V gene's germline CDR1 is SNHLY and CDR2 FYNNEI. This CDR3 region has 12 residues. Trimming took 4 bases from V and 6 from J, leaving 9 bases between them. The DNA of the CDR3 is TGTGCCAGCAGTGTGGGAGCGGCTGAAGCTTTCTTT. Amino acid sequence: CASSVGAAEAFF.

The chain uses TRBV5-1 and TRBJ2-4, with D perhaps matching TRBD1 or TRBD2 (5 bases each). The length of the CDR3 is 14 residues. Germline values: CDR1 SGHRS, CDR2 YFSETQ. The ends were cut back, 3 bases at V and 3 bases at J, with 10 bases in the middle. CDR3 protein: CASSSGTSKNIQYF. The CDR3 DNA is TGCGCCAGCAGCTCCGGGACCAGCAAAAACATTCAGTACTTC.

The chain carries TRBV2 and TRBJ1-3; D is ambiguous. V was pared by 6 bases and J by 7 bases, with 13 bases between. This CDR3 has 13 amino acids. Per the germline V gene, CDR1 is SNHLY and CDR2 is FYNNEI. DNA for the CDR3: TGTGCCAGCAGGTGGCAGGACGGGAACACCATATATTTT. Its translation: CASRWQDGNTIYF.

V gene TRBV30 combines with J gene TRBJ1-6; D may be TRBD1 (5 bases). V dropped 3 bases and J dropped 6 bases, with 15 bases sitting between them. The CDR3 contains 15 residues. CDR1 and CDR2 from the germline V gene are GTSNPN and SVGIG (reference sequence). CDR3 in DNA: TGTGCCTGGAGACCCGGGGACGGACGTAATTCACCCCTCCACTTT. Amino acids: CAWRPGDGRNSPLHF.

The sample holds one count of this clone. V gene TRBV7-9 combines with J gene TRBJ2-1, with 7 bases aligning to TRBD1. The germline gives CDR1 SEHNR, CDR2 FQNEAQ (reference sequence). The CDR3 sequence is 14 residues long. With V trimmed by 8 bases and J by 6 bases, 10 bases remained unmatched. The CDR3: CASGLTGLVNEQFF. The CDR3 DNA reads TGTGCCAGCGGCCTGACAGGGTTGGTCAATGAGCAGTTCTTC.